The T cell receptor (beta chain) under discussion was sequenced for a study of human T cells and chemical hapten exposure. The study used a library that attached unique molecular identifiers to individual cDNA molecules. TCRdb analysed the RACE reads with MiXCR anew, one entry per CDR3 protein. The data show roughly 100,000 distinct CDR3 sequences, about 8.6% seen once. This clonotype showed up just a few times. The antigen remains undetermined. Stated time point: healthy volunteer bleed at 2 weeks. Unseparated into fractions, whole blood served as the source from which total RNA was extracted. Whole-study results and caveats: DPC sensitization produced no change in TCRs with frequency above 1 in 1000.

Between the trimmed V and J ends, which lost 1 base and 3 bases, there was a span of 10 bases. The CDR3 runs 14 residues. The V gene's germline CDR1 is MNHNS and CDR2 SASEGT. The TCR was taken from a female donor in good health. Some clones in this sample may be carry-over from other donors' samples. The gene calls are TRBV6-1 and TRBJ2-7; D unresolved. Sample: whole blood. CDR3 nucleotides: TGTGCCAGCAGTGAAGAACGGAAAGACTACGAGCAGTACTTC. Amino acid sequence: CASSEERKDYEQYF.